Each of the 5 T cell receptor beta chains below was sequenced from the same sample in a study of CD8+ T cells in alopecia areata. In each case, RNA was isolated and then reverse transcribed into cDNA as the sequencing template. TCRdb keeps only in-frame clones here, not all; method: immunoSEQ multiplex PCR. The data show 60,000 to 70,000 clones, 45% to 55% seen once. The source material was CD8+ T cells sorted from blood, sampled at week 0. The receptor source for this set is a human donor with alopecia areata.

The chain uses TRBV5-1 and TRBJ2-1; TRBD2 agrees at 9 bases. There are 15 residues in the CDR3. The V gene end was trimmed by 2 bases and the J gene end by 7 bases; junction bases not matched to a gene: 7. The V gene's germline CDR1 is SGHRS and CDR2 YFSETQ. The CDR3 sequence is CASSFWREGQNEQFF. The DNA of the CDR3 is TGCGCCAGCAGCTTTTGGCGGGAGGGCCAGAATGAGCAGTTCTTC.

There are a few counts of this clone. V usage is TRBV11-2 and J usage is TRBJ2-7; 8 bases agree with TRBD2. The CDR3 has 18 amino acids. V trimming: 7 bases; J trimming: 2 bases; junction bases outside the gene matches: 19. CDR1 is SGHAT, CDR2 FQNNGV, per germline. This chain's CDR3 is CASTHGGAAGHLTYEQYF. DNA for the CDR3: TGTGCCAGCACCCACGGGGGGGCCGCCGGACATTTAACCTACGAGCAGTACTTC.

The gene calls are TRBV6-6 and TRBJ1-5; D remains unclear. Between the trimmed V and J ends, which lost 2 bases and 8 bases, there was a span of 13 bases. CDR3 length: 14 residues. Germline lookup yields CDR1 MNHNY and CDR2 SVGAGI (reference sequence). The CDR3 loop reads CASSYMGNWEPQHF. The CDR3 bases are TGTGCCAGCAGTTACATGGGTAATTGGGAGCCCCAGCATTTT.

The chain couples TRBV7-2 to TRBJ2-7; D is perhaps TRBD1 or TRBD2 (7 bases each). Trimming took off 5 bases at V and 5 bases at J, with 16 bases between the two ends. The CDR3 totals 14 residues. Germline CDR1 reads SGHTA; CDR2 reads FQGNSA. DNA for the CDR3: TGTGCCAGCAGCGCCCAGGGGGGGCTGGACGAGCAGTACTTC. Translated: CASSAQGGLDEQYF.

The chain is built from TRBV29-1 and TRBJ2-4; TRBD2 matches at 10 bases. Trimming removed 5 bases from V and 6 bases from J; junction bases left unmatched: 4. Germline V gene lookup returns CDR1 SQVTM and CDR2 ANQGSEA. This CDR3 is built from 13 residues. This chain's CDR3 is CSVRLAGLNIQYF. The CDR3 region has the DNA TGCAGCGTTCGACTAGCGGGTCTAAACATTCAGTACTTC.